One sample yielded the 20 T cell receptor beta chains listed below, sequenced in a study of cytomegalovirus exposure and HLA in healthy donors. 13 Jbeta primers and 60 Vbeta primers were used for the PCR. Clones were sequenced by immunoSEQ multiplex PCR, and TCRdb holds only the in-frame ones, with some missing. The specimen's table records over 100,000 clones. Sequenced input: PBMCs. The receptors come from a man aged 18 to 30 in good health and CMV-seronegative.

This sequence joins TRBV25-1 and TRBJ1-2; no firm D call. This CDR3 is built from 12 residues. V was pared by 1 base and J by 4 bases, with 4 bases between. Germline CDR1 reads MGHDK; CDR2 reads SYGVNS. This CDR3 is CASSESGYGYTF. The CDR3 bases are TGTGCCAGCAGTGAATCCGGCTATGGCTACACCTTC.

V is TRBV28 and J is TRBJ1-3; D remains ambiguous. CDR3 size: 14 residues. V was clipped by 8 bases and J by 7 bases, with 18 bases between them. Per the germline V gene, CDR1 is MDHEN and CDR2 is SYDVKM. The CDR3 DNA reads as TGTGCCAGCGGTGCGGGTGCAGATCGGAACACCATATATTTT. Translated: CASGAGADRNTIYF.

The chain is built from TRBV7-9 and TRBJ2-3; a possible D gene is TRBD2 (7 bases). The germline V gene has CDR1 SEHNR and CDR2 FQNEAQ (reference sequence). Trimming pared 4 bases from V and 5 bases from J, leaving 16 bases between. The CDR3 length is 15 residues. As DNA, the CDR3 is TGTGCCAGCAGCTCCGAGGGGGGGGCCATAGATACGCAGTATTTT. Translation gives CASSSEGGAIDTQYF.

V usage is TRBV28 and J usage is TRBJ2-7, with 10 bases matching TRBD1. CDR3 length: 15 amino acids. Germline trimming cut 7 bases from V and 1 base from J; bases unmatched to any gene: 7. Looked up from germline, CDR1 is MDHEN and CDR2 is SYDVKM. CDR3 in DNA: TGTGCCAGCAAGGGACAGGGGCTCCCTTCCTACGAGCAGTACTTC. Its translation: CASKGQGLPSYEQYF.

V gene TRBV15 combines with J gene TRBJ2-7, with TRBD1 matching 9 bases. This CDR3 is 14 amino acids long. The junction had 6 bases not matched to a gene; V was cut back by 5 bases and J by 4 bases. Germline assignment: CDR1 LNHNV and CDR2 YYDKDF (reference sequence). Written as DNA, the CDR3 is TGTGCCACCAGCTTTAGACAGGGGGGGTACGAGCAGTACTTC. Translated, it gives CATSFRQGGYEQYF.

CDR3 residues: CASGWTGTGNYGYTF. CDR3 DNA: TGTGCTAGTGGTTGGACCGGGACAGGGAACTATGGCTACACCTTC. V usage is TRBV12-5 and J usage is TRBJ1-2; 9 bases agree with TRBD1. The CDR3 has 15 amino acids. Trimming at V came to 4 bases and at J to 2 bases, leaving 5 bases not matched to a gene. CDR1 and CDR2 from the germline V gene are LGHNT and FRNRAP.

The chain has TRBV5-1 and TRBJ1-4; D is possibly TRBD1 (5 bases). Trimming left V 0 bases short and J 3 bases short, with 12 bases between. The CDR3 length is 16 residues. The germline gives CDR1 SGHRS, CDR2 YFSETQ. CDR3 sequence: CASSLAGAGSNEKLFF. In DNA, the CDR3 is TGCGCCAGCAGCTTGGCTGGGGCAGGTTCTAATGAAAAACTGTTTTTT. Together with reference TRBV5-1 and TRBJ1-4, the CDR3 gives the full variable domain: KAGVTQTPRYLIKTRGQQVTLSCSPISGHRSVSWYQQTPGQGLQFLFEYFSETQRNKGNFPGRFSGRQFSNSRSEMNVSTLELGDSALYLCASSLAGAGSNEKLFFGSGTQLSVL.

V usage is TRBV7-7 and J usage is TRBJ2-1, with 10 bases fitting TRBD2. The V segment lost 1 base and the J segment 3 bases; nucleotides outside the gene matches: 3. The CDR3 totals 16 residues. Germline CDR1 SSHAT, CDR2 FNYEAQ (reference sequence). The CDR3 loop reads CASSLGASGGYNEQFF. CDR3 bases: TGTGCCAGCAGCTTAGGAGCTAGCGGGGGCTACAATGAGCAGTTCTTC.

This rearrangement joins TRBV5-1 to TRBJ1-6; TRBD1 matches at 7 bases. V dropped 3 bases and J dropped 0; count of bases not matched to a gene: 9. The germline gives CDR1 SGHRS, CDR2 YFSETQ. CDR3 length: 18 amino acids. DNA of the CDR3: TGCGCCAGCAGCTCCCGGGACAGCCTACTCTCCTATAATTCACCCCTCCACTTT. Translated: CASSSRDSLLSYNSPLHF. Based on the CDR3 plus reference TRBV5-1 and TRBJ1-6, the full variable domain is KAGVTQTPRYLIKTRGQQVTLSCSPISGHRSVSWYQQTPGQGLQFLFEYFSETQRNKGNFPGRFSGRQFSNSRSEMNVSTLELGDSALYLCASSSRDSLLSYNSPLHFGNGTRLTVT.

Judged by frequency, this clone is large. The chain combines TRBV6-1 with TRBJ2-2, with 7 bases lining up with TRBD2. Germline lookup yields CDR1 MNHNS and CDR2 SASEGT. Trimming removed 6 bases from V and 3 bases from J; junction bases left unmatched: 7. The CDR3 length is 15 residues. CDR3 coding DNA: TGTGCCAGCAGGTGGGGGACTACAGACACCGGGGAGCTGTTTTTT. It encodes CASRWGTTDTGELFF.

The CDR3 loop reads CASSFGESGNTIYF. CDR3 in DNA: TGTGCCAGCAGCTTCGGGGAGTCTGGAAACACCATATATTTT. V gene TRBV7-9 combines with J gene TRBJ1-3; unclear D gene. This CDR3 region has 14 residues. Germline assignment: CDR1 SEHNR and CDR2 FQNEAQ (reference sequence). Trimming removed 3 bases from V and 1 base from J, with 7 bases in between.

This sequence joins TRBV5-1 and TRBJ2-5; TRBD2 matches 10 bases. The CDR3 totals 14 residues. Per the germline V gene, CDR1 is SGHRS and CDR2 is YFSETQ. V shed 4 bases, J shed 5 bases, and the junction held 5 bases outside the gene matches. The CDR3 DNA follows: TGCGCCAGCAGCGGGGGGACTAGCGTTGAGACCCAGTACTTC. This codes for CASSGGTSVETQYF.

This chain uses TRBV2 with TRBJ1-2; 8 nucleotides match TRBD1. Germline V gene lookup returns CDR1 SNHLY and CDR2 FYNNEI. V was pared by 8 bases and J by 6 bases, with 11 bases of the junction left unmatched. The CDR3 sequence is 14 residues long. The CDR3 bases are TGTGCCAGCGTGGCCGACAGGGGAAGTAATGGCTACACCTTC. Its translation: CASVADRGSNGYTF.

This chain's CDR3 is CASSGETGELFF. The CDR3 nucleotides read TGCGCCAGCAGTGGAGAGACCGGGGAGCTGTTTTTT. The rearrangement joins TRBV5-1 to TRBJ2-2; D is ambiguous. This CDR3 comprises 12 residues. V shed 5 bases and J shed 5 bases, with 7 bases lying between them. The V gene's germline CDR1 is SGHRS and CDR2 YFSETQ.

The chain employs TRBV19 and TRBJ2-3, with a possible D match to TRBD2 (5 bases). V lost 5 bases, J lost 4 bases, and 19 bases lay in between. The CDR3 has 16 amino acids. Per the germline V gene, CDR1 is LNHDA and CDR2 is SQIVND (reference sequence). Here the CDR3 reads CASSPLSMERADTQYF. The CDR3 nucleotides read TGTGCCAGTAGTCCCCTTTCTATGGAGAGGGCAGATACGCAGTATTTT.

This chain links TRBV11-3 with TRBJ1-6; TRBD1 might be the D (6 bases). Trimming stripped 0 bases from V and 16 bases from J, with 16 bases between. The CDR3 has 14 amino acids. The germline CDR1 and CDR2 sequences are SGHNT and YENEEA. CDR3 residues: CASSLDGRGTDLHF. The DNA for the CDR3 is TGTGCCAGCAGCTTAGATGGGAGGGGGACTGATCTCCACTTT. Supplemented by reference TRBV11-3 and TRBJ1-6, the full variable domain reads EAGVVQSPRYKIIEKKQPVAFWCNPISGHNTLYWYLQNLGQGPELLIRYENEEAVDDSQLPKDRFSAERLKGVDSTLKIQPAELGDSAVYLCASSLDGRGTDLHFGNGTRLTVT.

The chain has TRBV27 and TRBJ2-7, with no clear D. The CDR3 is 14 amino acids. Germline V gene sequence: CDR1 MNHEY, CDR2 SMNVEV (reference sequence). With 0 bases removed from V and 2 bases from J, the gap between germline ends came to 8 bases. The CDR3 loop is CASSLSTETYEQYF. The CDR3 nucleotides read TGTGCCAGCAGTTTATCGACTGAAACCTACGAGCAGTACTTC.

The CDR3 DNA follows: TGTGCCAGCAGCCTGACAGGGGTAGTTGGCTACACCTTC. Its translation is CASSLTGVVGYTF. The J gene is TRBJ1-2, the V gene TRBV5-4; 8 bases are a match to TRBD1. From germline, CDR1 is SGHNT and CDR2 YYREEE (reference sequence). V gave up 4 bases and J gave up 7 bases; unmatched junction bases: 6. The length of the CDR3 is 13 residues.

The rearrangement uses TRBV25-1 and TRBJ1-2; TRBD1 might be the D (5 bases). The germline gives CDR1 MGHDK, CDR2 SYGVNS. V lost 10 bases and J lost 8, with 14 bases in between. This CDR3 spans 11 amino acids. The CDR3 coding sequence is TGTGCCATCGGGGGGTCGACGGGCTACACCTTC. It translates to CAIGGSTGYTF.

The chain recombines TRBV27 with TRBJ1-5; D gene ambiguous. CDR3 size: 12 residues. V dropped 5 bases and J dropped 2 bases, with 4 bases sitting between them. Looked up from germline, CDR1 is MNHEY and CDR2 is SMNVEV (reference sequence). In nucleotides, the CDR3 is TGTGCCAGCAGTCATGGCAATCAGCCCCAGCATTTT. Translating it yields CASSHGNQPQHF.